The clone carrying this TCR beta chain was recorded many times. This record belongs to a study of T cell repertoires in cytomegalovirus infection. About the research overall: CMV infection and matching HLA type were both indicated by public TCR beta signatures.

TCRdb itself ran the reads through MiXCR, one entry per CDR3 protein. This table holds more than 650,000 distinct CDR3 sequences, 35% found once. Trimming stripped 6 bases from V and 7 bases from J, with 13 bases between. This CDR3 region has 14 residues. The source of this sequence is a human donor in good health (CMV status not recorded). Some clones in this sample may be carry-over from other donors' samples. The rearrangement joins TRBV12-3 or TRBV12-4 to TRBJ1-6, with a weak D call TRBD1 (6 bases). Sample: PBMCs. In DNA form, the CDR3 reads TGTGCCAGCAGAACACAGGGCTACAATTCACCCCTCCACTTT. Translation gives CASRTQGYNSPLHF.